This TCR beta chain is drawn from a study of CD8+ T cells in alopecia areata. Study at large: Patients in the treated group were given tofacitinib by mouth, 5 to 10 mg twice a day.

Whole-study results and caveats: Lesional scalp, notably in alopecia totalis/universalis, had clonality above that of normal scalp.

Notes on this clone: Its antigen remains unknown.

This CDR3 spans 16 amino acids. CDR1 is SQVTM, CDR2 ANQGSEA, per germline. V dropped 5 bases and J dropped 1; count of bases not matched to a gene: 8. Isolated RNA was reverse transcribed into cDNA used as the sequencing template. Clones were read by immunoSEQ multiplex PCR, and TCRdb kept only the in-frame ones, dropping some. Of some 51,000 clones in the sample, approximately 96% are singletons; the top ten hold 25% to 30%. Lesional scalp punch biopsies and peripheral blood came from alopecia areata patients. The TCR originated in a human donor with alopecia areata. This specimen was CD8+ T cells sorted from blood, taken at week 0. The chain has TRBV29-1 and TRBJ2-5; 12 bases match TRBD2. The CDR3 coding sequence is TGCAGCGTTACTCGGACTAGCGGGGTCACCCAAGAGACCCAGTACTTC. Translating gives CSVTRTSGVTQETQYF.